This T cell receptor beta chain was identified during a study of blood T cell repertoires in COVID-19. Background on the study: The United States, Italy and Spain were the sources of the acute and convalescent COVID-19 samples. From T cells, B-cell-depleted T cells, or PBMCs came the material, which was cDNA or gDNA.

Repertoires were generated with immunoSEQ multiplex PCR, while TCRdb's copy carries only in-frame clones and drops some. The sample lists 190,000 or so clones; around 79% were seen once. The CDR3 totals 16 residues. The germline CDR1 and CDR2 sequences are SGHRS and YFSETQ. V shed 0 bases and J shed 8 bases, with 17 bases lying between them. The chain couples TRBV5-1 to TRBJ1-4, with D possibly TRBD1 on 5 matching bases. Sequencing input: peripheral blood. The TCR sequence derives from a man aged 50-60 years who had recovered from COVID-19. The DNA of the CDR3 is TGCGCCAGCAGCTTGGAAGTTGGCAGGGTGGAAGAAAAACTGTTTTTT. It specifies CASSLEVGRVEEKLFF.